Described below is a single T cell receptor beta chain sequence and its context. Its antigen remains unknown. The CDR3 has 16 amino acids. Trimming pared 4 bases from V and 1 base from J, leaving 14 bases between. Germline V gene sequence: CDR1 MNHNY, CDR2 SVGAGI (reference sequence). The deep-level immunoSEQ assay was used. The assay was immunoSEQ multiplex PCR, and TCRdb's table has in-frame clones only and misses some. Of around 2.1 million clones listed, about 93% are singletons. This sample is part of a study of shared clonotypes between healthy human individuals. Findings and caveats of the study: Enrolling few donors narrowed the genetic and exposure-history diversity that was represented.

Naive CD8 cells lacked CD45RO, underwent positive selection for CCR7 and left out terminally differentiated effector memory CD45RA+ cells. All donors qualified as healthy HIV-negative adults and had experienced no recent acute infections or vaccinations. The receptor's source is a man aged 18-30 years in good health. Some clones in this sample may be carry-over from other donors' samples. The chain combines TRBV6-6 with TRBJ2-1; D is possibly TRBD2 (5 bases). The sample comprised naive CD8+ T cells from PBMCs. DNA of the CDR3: TGTGCCAGCAGTTTATCTCTCCGAGGGTCCTACAATGAGCAGTTCTTC. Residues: CASSLSLRGSYNEQFF.